A single sample gave rise to the 3 T cell receptor beta chains below, sequenced in a study of blood T cell repertoires in COVID-19. Profiling relied on immunoSEQ multiplex PCR, and the TCRdb table lists in-frame clones only, not all of them. The top ten hold approximately 7.5% of the sample, which has 260,000 or so clones, roughly 80% seen once. Sequencing used peripheral blood. Receptors originate from a woman of 80 years or more with COVID-19, enrolled during active disease.

The chain links TRBV5-4 to TRBJ1-3; 8 bases align to TRBD1. Per the germline V gene, CDR1 is SGHNT and CDR2 is YYREEE (reference sequence). Unmatched junction bases numbered 4, after V lost 2 bases and J lost 6 bases. The CDR3 is 14 amino acids. The chain's CDR3 is CASSLDRGANTIYF. In DNA, the CDR3 is TGTGCCAGCAGCTTAGACAGGGGCGCAAACACCATATATTTT.

The V gene is TRBV19, the J gene TRBJ1-5; no clear D gene. V lost 7 bases and J 6 bases, leaving 10 bases between the germline ends. Germline assignment: CDR1 LNHDA and CDR2 SQIVND (reference sequence). The CDR3 extends over 12 amino acids. The CDR3 sequence is CASKDGGQPQHF. The CDR3 DNA follows: TGTGCCAGTAAGGACGGAGGTCAGCCCCAGCATTTT.

The J gene is TRBJ2-7, the V gene TRBV29-1, with D perhaps TRBD1 (5 bases). The CDR3 covers 13 residues. Germline lookup yields CDR1 SQVTM and CDR2 ANQGSEA. The V end lost 4 bases, the J end lost 6 bases, and 16 bases lay between the germline ends. CDR3 nucleotide sequence: TGCAGCGTTGCCCCAAGGGGTACGGGCGAGCAGTACTTC. Its protein product is CSVAPRGTGEQYF.